This T cell receptor (beta chain) was profiled in a study of CD8+ T cells in alopecia areata. Study-level points and caveats: Clonality exceeded that of normal scalp in lesional scalp, most notably in alopecia totalis/universalis.

With regard to this clone: Its target is not known.

Sequencing templates came from extracted RNA that was reverse transcribed into cDNA. Sequenced by immunoSEQ multiplex PCR; TCRdb stores in-frame clones only, minus some. The table includes about 200,000 clones, about 56% detected once. CDR3 length: 15 amino acids. The germline gives CDR1 SGHRS, CDR2 YFSETQ. V was cut by 0 bases and J by 3 bases, with 12 bases left in between. This chain connects TRBV5-1 to TRBJ1-1, with D maybe TRBD1 (6 bases). The sequencing input was CD8+ T cells sorted from blood. The sequence was collected from a human donor in good health. The CDR3 loop reads CASSLEGGHHTEAFF. The CDR3 DNA reads TGCGCCAGCAGCTTGGAGGGGGGACATCACACTGAAGCTTTCTTT.